The next 17 T cell receptor beta chains were all read from a single sample in a study of blood T cell repertoires in COVID-19 (dated by TCRdb to about 2020). Library construction relied on the immunoSEQ multiplex PCR assay. The table was pulled from immuneACCESS by TCRdb, which kept in-frame rearrangements only. Such tables lose some clones; where checked, under half of the loss comes from unresolved V genes, and the rest has no known cause. The sample data list about 240,000 clones, and approximately 85% of these were observed just once. The top ten hold under 8.5% of the sample. Sequencing used peripheral blood. These TCRs come from a woman of 80 years or more with COVID-19, enrolled during active disease.

The rearrangement joins TRBV2 to TRBJ1-2, with D possibly being TRBD1 (6 bases). The V end was cut by 5 bases, the J end by 4 bases, with 11 bases between. The CDR3 has 13 residues. CDR1 and CDR2 (germline): SNHLY, FYNNEI. CDR3 loop: CASSRGQSYGYTF. DNA for the CDR3: TGTGCCAGCAGTCGAGGACAGAGCTATGGCTACACCTTC. Combining the CDR3 with reference TRBV2 and TRBJ1-2 gives the whole variable domain EPEVTQTPSHQVTQMGQEVILRCVPISNHLYFYWYRQILGQKVEFLVSFYNNEISEKSEIFDDQFSVERPDGSNFTLKIRSTKLEDSAMYFCASSRGQSYGYTFGSGTRLTVV.

This chain links TRBV27 with TRBJ2-1; possible D gene TRBD2, 5 bases. This CDR3 spans 13 amino acids. Per germline, CDR1 MNHEY and CDR2 SMNVEV (reference sequence). The V end lost 6 bases, the J end lost 6 bases, and 12 bases lay between the germline ends. CDR3 amino acids: CASSPRAGNEQFF. CDR3 coding DNA: TGTGCCAGCAGCCCTAGGGCGGGCAATGAGCAGTTCTTC.

The V call is TRBV2, the J call TRBJ2-1; D unresolved. V dropped 4 bases and J dropped 9 bases, with 13 bases sitting between them. Per the germline V gene, CDR1 is SNHLY and CDR2 is FYNNEI. The CDR3 loop spans 13 amino acids. The CDR3, as DNA: TGTGCCAGCAGTGGGGTTAGCTTGACTGAGCAGTTCTTC. As protein: CASSGVSLTEQFF.

The chain is built from TRBV5-1 and TRBJ1-1, with 7 bases fitting TRBD1. The CDR3 is 17 residues long. The germline CDR1 and CDR2 sequences are SGHRS and YFSETQ. V trimming: 3 bases; J trimming: 0 bases; junction bases outside the gene matches: 11. CDR3 DNA: TGCGCCAGCAGCTCCAGACAGGGAGGCTACCTGAACACTGAAGCTTTCTTT. Its protein is CASSSRQGGYLNTEAFF. The variable domain in full, completed from reference TRBV5-1 and TRBJ1-1, reads KAGVTQTPRYLIKTRGQQVTLSCSPISGHRSVSWYQQTPGQGLQFLFEYFSETQRNKGNFPGRFSGRQFSNSRSEMNVSTLELGDSALYLCASSSRQGGYLNTEAFFGQGTRLTVV.

This sequence joins TRBV6-5 and TRBJ1-1; 7 nucleotides match TRBD1. The germline gives CDR1 MNHEY, CDR2 SVGAGI. With 7 bases clipped from V and 1 base from J, the junction kept 6 bases outside the gene matches. This CDR3 comprises 14 residues. The CDR3 region has the DNA TGTGCCAGCAAATTGGACAGGACGAACACTGAAGCTTTCTTT. This translates into CASKLDRTNTEAFF.

The rearrangement links TRBV11-3 to TRBJ2-6; maybe TRBD1 (6 bases). Per the germline V gene, CDR1 is SGHNT and CDR2 is YENEEA. The CDR3 totals 15 residues. V was clipped by 1 base and J by 4 bases, with 8 bases between them. The CDR3 coding sequence is TGTGCCAGCAGCTTAGGGGGGCGAGGGGCCAACGTCCTGACTTTC. Protein product: CASSLGGRGANVLTF.

This clone was recorded once. The chain's CDR3 is CASSIPGTGLNAFF. For the CDR3, the DNA is TGTGCCAGTAGTATTCCGGGGACAGGGCTTAATGCTTTCTTT. V and J are TRBV19 and TRBJ1-1; the match to TRBD1 covers 9 bases. CDR1 LNHDA and CDR2 SQIVND come from the germline V gene (reference sequence). With V trimmed by 3 bases and J by 11 bases, 10 bases remained unmatched. CDR3 length: 14 amino acids.

This rearrangement joins TRBV11-2 to TRBJ2-1, with 10 bases fitting TRBD2. Germline values: CDR1 SGHAT, CDR2 FQNNGV. V lost 7 bases and J lost 7; bases outside the gene matches: 13. The CDR3 totals 16 residues. CDR3 bases: TGTGCCAGCACCAGAAGCGGGAGGGCCAGGCCGAATGAGCAGTTCTTC. Translating it yields CASTRSGRARPNEQFF.

This clone was observed a few times. The chain joins TRBV10-2 to TRBJ1-2; 8 bases fit TRBD1. The CDR3 has 14 amino acids. Trimming cost V 2 bases and J 8 bases; bases outside gene matches: 7. Germline V gene data show CDR1 as WSHSY and CDR2 as SAAADI. CDR3 coding DNA: TGCGCCAGCAGTGAGAACAGGGGGAGAGAAGGCTACACCTTC. Translation: CASSENRGREGYTF.

V is TRBV28 and J is TRBJ1-2, with 7 bases fitting TRBD1. Germline V gene sequence: CDR1 MDHEN, CDR2 SYDVKM. V was pared by 6 bases and J by 2 bases, with 6 bases of the junction left unmatched. This CDR3 spans 14 amino acids. CDR3 coding DNA: TGTGCCAGCAGCTGGACAGGAGGGAACTATGGCTACACCTTC. Encoded protein: CASSWTGGNYGYTF.

The chain couples TRBV18 to TRBJ1-5, with 9 nucleotides matching TRBD1. The germline CDR1 and CDR2 sequences are KGHSH and LQKENI. Unmatched junction bases numbered 6, after V lost 5 bases and J lost 7 bases. The CDR3 has 14 amino acids. CDR3 in DNA: TGTGCCAGCTCAGAGACAGGGGGACAGCAGCCCCAGCATTTT. Residues: CASSETGGQQPQHF.

The rearrangement uses TRBV6-5 and TRBJ2-2, with a weak D call TRBD1 (6 bases). The germline V gene encodes CDR1 MNHEY and CDR2 SVGAGI. The length of the CDR3 is 15 residues. V was pared by 7 bases and J by 9 bases, with 21 bases between. CDR3 amino acids: CASIFRQDVHRELFF. The CDR3 DNA sequence: TGTGCCAGCATCTTTCGACAGGACGTCCACCGGGAGCTGTTTTTT.

This clone was seen a handful of times. The chain is built from TRBV29-1 and TRBJ1-1; weak D call: TRBD1 (5 bases). This CDR3 comprises 13 residues. Germline-derived CDR1 and CDR2 are SQVTM and ANQGSEA. Trimming shortened V by 1 base and J by 11 bases, and 17 bases separated the two germline ends. As DNA, the CDR3 is TGCAGCGTTGAAGTCCCCACCGGGACTAAGGCTTTCTTT. It specifies CSVEVPTGTKAFF.

The chain uses TRBV5-1 and TRBJ2-1; the match to TRBD1 covers 7 bases. The CDR3 has 15 amino acids. The V gene end was trimmed by 6 bases and the J gene end by 5 bases; junction bases not matched to a gene: 11. Germline loops: CDR1 SGHRS, CDR2 YFSETQ. DNA of the CDR3: TGCGCCAGCAAAAACCAAGGACAGGCTGACAATGAGCAGTTCTTC. Residues: CASKNQGQADNEQFF.

The chain recombines TRBV5-5 with TRBJ1-5; 11 bases fit TRBD1. V lost 0 bases to trimming and J lost 8 bases; unmatched junction nucleotides: 4. Germline CDR1 is SGHKS and CDR2 is YYEKEE (reference sequence). The CDR3 has 15 residues. The CDR3 DNA is TGTGCCAGCAGCTTGGGGACAGGGGGCTTTAAGCCCCAGCATTTT. This codes for CASSLGTGGFKPQHF.

J is TRBJ1-2 and V is TRBV6-6, with 8 bases aligning to TRBD1. The ends lost 6 bases at V and 4 bases at J; junction bases unmatched: 7. The CDR3 runs 14 residues. Germline assignment: CDR1 MNHNY and CDR2 SVGAGI (reference sequence). CDR3 nucleotide sequence: TGTGCCAGCAGCAATTCGGACAGGGTCTATGGCTACACCTTC. Its protein is CASSNSDRVYGYTF.

Concerning this clone: The sample contains more than one DNA sequence encoding this CDR3. The rearrangement links TRBV12-3 or TRBV12-4 to TRBJ1-5; no clear D. The ends were cut back, 10 bases at V and 7 bases at J, with 17 bases in the middle. This CDR3 contains 13 residues. Written as DNA, the CDR3 is TGTGCCACGTCAGGAGGCTTGCTCCAGCCCCAGCATTTT. The encoded protein is CATSGGLLQPQHF.